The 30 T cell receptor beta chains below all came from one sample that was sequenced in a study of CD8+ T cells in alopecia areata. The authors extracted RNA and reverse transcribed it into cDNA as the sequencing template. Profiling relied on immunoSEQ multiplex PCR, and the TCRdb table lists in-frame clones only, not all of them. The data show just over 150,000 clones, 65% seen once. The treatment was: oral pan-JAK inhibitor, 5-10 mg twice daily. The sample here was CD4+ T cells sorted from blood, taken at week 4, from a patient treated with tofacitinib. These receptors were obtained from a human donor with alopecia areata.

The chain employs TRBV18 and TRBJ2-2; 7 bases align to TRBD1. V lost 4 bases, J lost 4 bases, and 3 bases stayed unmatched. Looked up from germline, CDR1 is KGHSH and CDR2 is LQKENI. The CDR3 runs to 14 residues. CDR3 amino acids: CASSRTGVTGELFF. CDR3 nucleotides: TGTGCCAGCTCACGTACAGGGGTCACCGGGGAGCTGTTTTTT.

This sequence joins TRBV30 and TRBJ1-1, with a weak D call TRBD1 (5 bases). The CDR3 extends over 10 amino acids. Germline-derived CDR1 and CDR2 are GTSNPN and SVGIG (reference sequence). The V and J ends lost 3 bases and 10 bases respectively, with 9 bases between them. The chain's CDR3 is CAWRPGTAFF. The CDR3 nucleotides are TGTGCCTGGAGACCAGGGACAGCTTTCTTT.

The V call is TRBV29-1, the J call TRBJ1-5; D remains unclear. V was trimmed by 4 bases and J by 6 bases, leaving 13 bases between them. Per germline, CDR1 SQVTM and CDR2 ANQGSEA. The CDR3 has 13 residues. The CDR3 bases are TGCAGCGTTGCTACTATAATCGGTCAGCCCCAGCATTTT. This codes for CSVATIIGQPQHF.

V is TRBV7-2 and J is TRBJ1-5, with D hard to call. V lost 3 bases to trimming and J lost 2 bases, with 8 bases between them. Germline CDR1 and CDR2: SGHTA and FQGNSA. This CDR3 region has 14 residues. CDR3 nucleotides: TGTGCCAGCAGCTTTGGCGGACGCAATCAGCCCCAGCATTTT. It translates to CASSFGGRNQPQHF. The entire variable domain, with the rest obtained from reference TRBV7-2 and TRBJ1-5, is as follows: GAGVSQSPSNKVTEKGKDVELRCDPISGHTALYWYRQSLGQGLEFLIYFQGNSAPDKSGLPSDRFSAERTGGSVSTLTIQRTQQEDSAVYLCASSFGGRNQPQHFGDGTRLSIL.

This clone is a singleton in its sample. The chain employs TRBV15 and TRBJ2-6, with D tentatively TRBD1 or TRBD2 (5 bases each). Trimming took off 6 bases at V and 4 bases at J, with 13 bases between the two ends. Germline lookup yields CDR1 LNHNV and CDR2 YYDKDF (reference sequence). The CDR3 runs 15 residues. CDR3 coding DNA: TGTGCCACCAGTCCGTGGGGGACCGGGGCCAACGTCCTGACTTTC. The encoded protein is CATSPWGTGANVLTF.

CDR3 amino acids: CASSSPGAYEQYF. In DNA form, the CDR3 reads TGTGCCAGCAGCTCTCCGGGAGCCTACGAGCAGTACTTC. J is TRBJ2-7 and V is TRBV9, with D possibly TRBD2 on 6 matching bases. The germline V gene encodes CDR1 SGDLS and CDR2 YYNGEE. This CDR3 spans 13 amino acids. V dropped 4 bases and J dropped 2 bases, with 10 bases sitting between them.

This CDR3 reads CASSLRTGGDSPLHF. In DNA form, the CDR3 reads TGTGCCAGCAGCCTCAGGACAGGGGGGGATTCACCCCTCCACTTT. V and J are TRBV7-8 and TRBJ1-6, with 10 bases identical to TRBD1. Germline V lookup: CDR1 SGHVS, CDR2 FQNEAQ. V was pared by 5 bases and J by 8 bases, with 6 bases of the junction left unmatched. The CDR3 loop spans 15 amino acids.

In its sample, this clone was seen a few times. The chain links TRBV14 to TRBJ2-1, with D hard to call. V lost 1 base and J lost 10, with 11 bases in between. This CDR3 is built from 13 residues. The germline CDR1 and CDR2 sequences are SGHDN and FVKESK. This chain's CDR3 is CASSQVSSGEQFF. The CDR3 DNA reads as TGTGCCAGCAGCCAAGTGAGCTCGGGCGAGCAGTTCTTC.

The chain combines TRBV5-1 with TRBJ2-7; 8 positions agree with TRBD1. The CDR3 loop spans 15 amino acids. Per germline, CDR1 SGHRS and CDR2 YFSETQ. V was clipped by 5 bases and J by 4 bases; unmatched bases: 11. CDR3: CASSPGGTGFYEQYF. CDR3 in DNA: TGCGCCAGCAGTCCGGGCGGGACAGGTTTTTACGAGCAGTACTTC.

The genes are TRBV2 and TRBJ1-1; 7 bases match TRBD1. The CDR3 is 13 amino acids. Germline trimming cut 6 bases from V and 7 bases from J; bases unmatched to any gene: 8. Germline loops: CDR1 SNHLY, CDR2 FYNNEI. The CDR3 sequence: CASSFDRVSEAFF. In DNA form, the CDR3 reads TGTGCCAGCAGCTTCGACAGGGTTAGTGAAGCTTTCTTT. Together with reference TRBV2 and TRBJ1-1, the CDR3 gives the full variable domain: EPEVTQTPSHQVTQMGQEVILRCVPISNHLYFYWYRQILGQKVEFLVSFYNNEISEKSEIFDDQFSVERPDGSNFTLKIRSTKLEDSAMYFCASSFDRVSEAFFGQGTRLTVV.

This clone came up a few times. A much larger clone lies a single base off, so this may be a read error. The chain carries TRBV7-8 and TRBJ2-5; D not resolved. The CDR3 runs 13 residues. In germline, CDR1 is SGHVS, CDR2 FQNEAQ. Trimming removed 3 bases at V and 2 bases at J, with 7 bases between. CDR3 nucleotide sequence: TGTGCCAGCAGCTTCGGCAGGCAAGAGACCCAGTACTTC. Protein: CASSFGRQETQYF.

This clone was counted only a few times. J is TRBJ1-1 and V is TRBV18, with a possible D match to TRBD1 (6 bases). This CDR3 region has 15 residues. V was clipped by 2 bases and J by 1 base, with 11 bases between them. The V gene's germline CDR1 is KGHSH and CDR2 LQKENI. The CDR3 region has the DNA TGTGCCAGCTCACCAAGTAGGACAGCGAACACTGAAGCTTTCTTT. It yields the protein CASSPSRTANTEAFF.

CDR3 residues: CALQGGRNTEAFF. The CDR3 nucleotides read TGTGCCCTCCAGGGTGGCAGGAACACTGAAGCTTTCTTT. The genes are TRBV30 and TRBJ1-1; weak D call: TRBD1 (5 bases). In germline, CDR1 is GTSNPN, CDR2 SVGIG (reference sequence). This CDR3 spans 13 amino acids. Trimming took 8 bases from V and 1 from J, leaving 14 bases between them.

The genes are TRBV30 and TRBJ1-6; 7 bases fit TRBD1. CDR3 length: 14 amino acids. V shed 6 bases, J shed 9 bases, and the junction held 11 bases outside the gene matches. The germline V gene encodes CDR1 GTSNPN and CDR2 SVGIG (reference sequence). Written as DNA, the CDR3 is TGTGCCTGCGAACAGGGGCAGGTGGGTTCACCCCTCCACTTT. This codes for CACEQGQVGSPLHF.

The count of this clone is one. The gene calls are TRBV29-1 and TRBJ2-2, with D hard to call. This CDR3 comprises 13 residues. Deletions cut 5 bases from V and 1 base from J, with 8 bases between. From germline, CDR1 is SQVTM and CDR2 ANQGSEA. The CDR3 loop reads CSVRGRNTGELFF. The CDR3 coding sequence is TGCAGCGTTCGTGGCAGGAACACCGGGGAGCTGTTTTTT.

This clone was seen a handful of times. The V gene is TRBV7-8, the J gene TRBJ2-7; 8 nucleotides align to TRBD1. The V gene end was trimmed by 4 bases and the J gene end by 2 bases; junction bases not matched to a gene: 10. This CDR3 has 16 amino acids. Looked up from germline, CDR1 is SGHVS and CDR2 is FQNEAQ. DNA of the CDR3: TGTGCCAGCAGCTCCTCCGGGACAGGATACACCTACGAGCAGTACTTC. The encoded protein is CASSSSGTGYTYEQYF.

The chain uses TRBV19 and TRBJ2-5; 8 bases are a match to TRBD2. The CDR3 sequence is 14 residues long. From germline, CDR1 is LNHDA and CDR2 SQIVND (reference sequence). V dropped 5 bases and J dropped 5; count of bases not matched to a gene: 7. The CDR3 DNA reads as TGTGCCAGTAGTGTACCGGGACTAGGGGAGACCCAGTACTTC. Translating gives CASSVPGLGETQYF.

CDR3 region: CASSTPSGGGNIQYF. Written as DNA, the CDR3 is TGTGCCAGCAGTACCCCTAGCGGGGGCGGAAACATTCAGTACTTC. This chain joins TRBV6-5 and TRBJ2-4, with 10 positions matching TRBD2. V was clipped by 5 bases and J by 6 bases; unmatched bases: 7. The germline CDR1 and CDR2 sequences are MNHEY and SVGAGI. This CDR3 has 15 amino acids.

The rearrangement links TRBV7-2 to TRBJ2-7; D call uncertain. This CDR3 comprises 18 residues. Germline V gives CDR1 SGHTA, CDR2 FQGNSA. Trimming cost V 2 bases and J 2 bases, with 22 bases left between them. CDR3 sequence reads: CASSLSEVLGYSPYEQYF. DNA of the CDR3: TGTGCCAGCAGCTTATCTGAGGTATTGGGGTATAGCCCCTACGAGCAGTACTTC.

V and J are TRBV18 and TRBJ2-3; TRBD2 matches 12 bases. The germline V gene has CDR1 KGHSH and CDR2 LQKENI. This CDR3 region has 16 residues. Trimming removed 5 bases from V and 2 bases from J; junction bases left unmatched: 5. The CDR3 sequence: CASSSRLAGDTDTQYF. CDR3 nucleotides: TGTGCCAGCTCATCTCGACTAGCGGGGGACACAGATACGCAGTATTTT.

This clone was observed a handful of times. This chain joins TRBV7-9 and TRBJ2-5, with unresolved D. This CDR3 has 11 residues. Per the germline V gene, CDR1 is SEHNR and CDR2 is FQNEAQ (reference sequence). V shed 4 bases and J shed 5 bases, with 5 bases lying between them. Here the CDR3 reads CASSWKETQYF. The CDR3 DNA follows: TGTGCCAGCAGCTGGAAGGAGACCCAGTACTTC.

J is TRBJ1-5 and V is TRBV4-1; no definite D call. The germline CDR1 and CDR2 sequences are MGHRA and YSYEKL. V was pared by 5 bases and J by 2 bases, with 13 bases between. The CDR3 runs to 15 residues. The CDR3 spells CASSFDRGGNQPQHF. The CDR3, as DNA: TGCGCCAGCAGCTTCGACCGGGGAGGCAATCAGCCCCAGCATTTT.

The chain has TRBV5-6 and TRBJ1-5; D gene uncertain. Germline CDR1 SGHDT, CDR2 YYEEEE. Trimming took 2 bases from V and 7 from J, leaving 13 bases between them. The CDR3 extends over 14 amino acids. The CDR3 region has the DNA TGTGCCAGCAGCTTATCCCTAACTGGGCAGCCCCAGCATTTT. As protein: CASSLSLTGQPQHF.

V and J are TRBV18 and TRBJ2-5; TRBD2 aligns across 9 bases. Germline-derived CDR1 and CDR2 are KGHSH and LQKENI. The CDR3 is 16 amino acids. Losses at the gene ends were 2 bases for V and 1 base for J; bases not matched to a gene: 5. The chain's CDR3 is CASSPFAGGSQETQYF. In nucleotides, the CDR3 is TGTGCCAGCTCACCATTCGCGGGGGGGTCCCAAGAGACCCAGTACTTC.

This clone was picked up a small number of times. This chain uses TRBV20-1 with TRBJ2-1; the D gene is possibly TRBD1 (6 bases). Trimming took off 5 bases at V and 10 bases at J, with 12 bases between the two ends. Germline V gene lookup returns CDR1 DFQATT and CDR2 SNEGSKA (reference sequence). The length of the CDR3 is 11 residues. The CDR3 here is CSAEGTIEQFF. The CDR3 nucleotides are TGCAGTGCTGAAGGGACAATCGAGCAGTTCTTC.

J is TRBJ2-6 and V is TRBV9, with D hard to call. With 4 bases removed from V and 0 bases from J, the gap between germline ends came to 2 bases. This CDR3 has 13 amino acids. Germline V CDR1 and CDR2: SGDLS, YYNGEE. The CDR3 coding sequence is TGTGCCAGCAGCACCTCTGGGGCCAACGTCCTGACTTTC. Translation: CASSTSGANVLTF.

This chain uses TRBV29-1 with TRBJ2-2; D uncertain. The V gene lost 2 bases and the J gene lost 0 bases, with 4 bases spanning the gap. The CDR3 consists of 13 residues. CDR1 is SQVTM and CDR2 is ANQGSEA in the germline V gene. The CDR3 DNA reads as TGCAGCGTTGAACTATCGAACACCGGGGAGCTGTTTTTT. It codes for CSVELSNTGELFF.

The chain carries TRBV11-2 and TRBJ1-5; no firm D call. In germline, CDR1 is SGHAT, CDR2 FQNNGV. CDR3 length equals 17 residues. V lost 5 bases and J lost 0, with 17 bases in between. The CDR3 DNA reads TGTGCCAGCAGCCAAGCTCAAGCTACGGGTAGCAATCAGCCCCAGCATTTT. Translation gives CASSQAQATGSNQPQHF.

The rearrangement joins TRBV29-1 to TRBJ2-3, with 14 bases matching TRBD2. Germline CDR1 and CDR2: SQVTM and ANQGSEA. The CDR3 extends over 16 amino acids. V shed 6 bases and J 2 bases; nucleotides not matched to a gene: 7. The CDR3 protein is CSVLGTSGGPTDTQYF. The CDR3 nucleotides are TGCAGCGTACTAGGGACTAGCGGGGGCCCCACAGATACGCAGTATTTT.

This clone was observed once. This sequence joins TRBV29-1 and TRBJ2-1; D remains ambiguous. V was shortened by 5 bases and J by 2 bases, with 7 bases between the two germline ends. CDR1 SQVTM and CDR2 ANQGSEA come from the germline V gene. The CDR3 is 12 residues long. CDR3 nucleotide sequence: TGCAGCGTTTCGGAAACCTACAATGAGCAGTTCTTC. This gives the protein CSVSETYNEQFF.